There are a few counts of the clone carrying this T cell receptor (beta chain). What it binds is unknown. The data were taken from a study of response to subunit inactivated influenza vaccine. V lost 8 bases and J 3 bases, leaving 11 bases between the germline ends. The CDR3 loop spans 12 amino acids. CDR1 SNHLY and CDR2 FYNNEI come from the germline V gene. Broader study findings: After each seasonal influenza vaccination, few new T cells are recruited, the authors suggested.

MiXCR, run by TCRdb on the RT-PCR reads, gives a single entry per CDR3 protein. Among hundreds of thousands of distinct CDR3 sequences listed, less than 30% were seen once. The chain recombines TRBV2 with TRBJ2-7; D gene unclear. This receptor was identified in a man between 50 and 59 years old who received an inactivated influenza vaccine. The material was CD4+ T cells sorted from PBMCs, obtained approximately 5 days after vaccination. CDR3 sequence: CASGVRFYEQYF. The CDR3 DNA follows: TGTGCCAGCGGGGTCCGATTCTACGAGCAGTACTTC. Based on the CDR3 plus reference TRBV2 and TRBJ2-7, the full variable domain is EPEVTQTPSHQVTQMGQEVILRCVPISNHLYFYWYRQILGQKVEFLVSFYNNEISEKSEIFDDQFSVERPDGSNFTLKIRSTKLEDSAMYFCASGVRFYEQYFGPGTRLTVT.